This is a list of T cell receptor beta chains from one sample in a study of patients and donors after allogeneic stem cell transplantation. TCRdb fed the RT-PCR reads into MiXCR, producing one record per CDR3 protein. Counted here are around 150,000 distinct CDR3 sequences, roughly 30% occurring once; the ten biggest clones make up approximately 3.5%. Material for sequencing was blood, either unsorted or a sorted T cell fraction (not recorded which). All receptors come from a human donor who was either an allogeneic HSCT recipient or a stem cell or donor lymphocyte infusion donor (not recorded which). It is not recorded whose cells these are; they may come from a transplant donor. Both conserved end residues are part of each CDR3. The D gene is left open where the match is weak. The size of a clone is reported for some rows only, either as once, few or many, or as a class for expanded clones.

CDR3: CASSSTGTGDKPQHF
DNA: TGTGCCAGCAGCTCCACCGGGACAGGGGATAAGCCCCAGCATTTT
D: TRBD1
J: TRBJ1-5
V: TRBV5-6
size: many

CDR3: CASSSTLGANTGELFF
DNA: TGTGCCAGCAGCTCCACCCTAGGGGCGAACACCGGGGAGCTGTTTTTT
D: -
J: TRBJ2-2
V: TRBV7-3
size: -

CDR3: CASSLGPTGSGNQPQHF
DNA: TGTGCCAGCAGTTTAGGGCCGACAGGGAGTGGCAATCAGCCCCAGCATTTT
D: TRBD1
J: TRBJ1-5
V: TRBV28
size: -

CDR3: CSARDLARSDYGYTF
DNA: TGCAGTGCTAGAGATTTGGCCCGTTCTGACTATGGCTACACCTTC
D: -
J: TRBJ1-2
V: TRBV20-1
size: many

CDR3: CSVYRTLAYNEQFF
DNA: TGCAGCGTCTACAGGACTCTTGCCTACAATGAGCAGTTCTTC
D: -
J: TRBJ2-1
V: TRBV29-1
size: few

CDR3: CASSVASYYEQYF
DNA: TGTGCCAGCAGTGTAGCCTCTTATTACGAGCAGTACTTC
D: -
J: TRBJ2-7
V: TRBV25-1
size: few

CDR3: CASSKRVSNQPQHF
DNA: TGTGCCAGCAGCAAGAGGGTTAGCAATCAGCCCCAGCATTTT
D: -
J: TRBJ1-5
V: TRBV6-1
size: -

CDR3: CATSRGLAGGRNEQYF
DNA: TGTGCCACCAGCAGAGGACTAGCGGGAGGTAGAAACGAGCAGTACTTC
D: TRBD2
J: TRBJ2-7
V: TRBV15
size: once

CDR3: CASSYGLAGGLHNEQFF
DNA: TGTGCCAGCAGTTACGGGCTAGCGGGAGGGTTACACAATGAGCAGTTCTTC
D: TRBD2
J: TRBJ2-1
V: TRBV6-5
size: -

CDR3: CASSHNTGGVSPLHF
DNA: TGTGCCAGCAGCCACAACACAGGGGGCGTTTCACCCCTCCACTTT
D: TRBD1
J: TRBJ1-6
V: TRBV3-1
size: few

CDR3: CSASGSGRAFEQYF
DNA: TGCAGTGCTAGCGGTAGCGGGAGGGCCTTCGAGCAGTACTTC
D: TRBD2
J: TRBJ2-7
V: TRBV20-1
size: -

CDR3: CASSAGTRGNEQFF
DNA: TGTGCCAGCAGCGCCGGGACTAGAGGCAATGAGCAGTTCTTC
D: TRBD2
J: TRBJ2-1
V: TRBV7-9
size: -

CDR3: CASTPLGQGDEKLFF
DNA: TGTGCCAGCACTCCACTGGGACAGGGAGATGAAAAACTGTTTTTT
D: TRBD1
J: TRBJ1-4
V: TRBV27
size: few

CDR3: CATDAGHYEQYF
DNA: TGTGCCACCGATGCAGGGCACTACGAGCAGTACTTC
D: -
J: TRBJ2-7
V: TRBV6-2/TRBV6-3
size: few

CDR3: CSARSLAGSPNEQFF
DNA: TGCAGTGCTAGATCACTAGCGGGAAGTCCCAATGAGCAGTTCTTC
D: TRBD2
J: TRBJ2-1
V: TRBV20-1
size: -

CDR3: CASSTYYLLQETQYF
DNA: TGCGCCAGCAGTACTTACTACCTTCTCCAAGAGACCCAGTACTTC
D: -
J: TRBJ2-5
V: TRBV23-1
size: -

CDR3: CASSLQGAQYGYTF
DNA: TGTGCCAGCAGCTTACAGGGGGCCCAGTATGGCTACACCTTC
D: TRBD1
J: TRBJ1-2
V: TRBV7-2
size: -

CDR3: CASSPTSRLTVRDTEAFF
DNA: TGTGCCAGCAGCCCAACATCGAGGTTGACGGTGAGGGACACTGAAGCTTTCTTT
D: -
J: TRBJ1-1
V: TRBV5-4
size: once

CDR3: CASGEGSYEQYF
DNA: TGTGCCAGCGGCGAGGGGTCCTACGAGCAGTACTTC
D: -
J: TRBJ2-7
V: TRBV3-1
size: -

CDR3: CASSLQGTNTGELFF
DNA: TGTGCCAGCAGCTTACAGGGAACGAACACCGGGGAGCTGTTTTTT
D: -
J: TRBJ2-2
V: TRBV11-3
size: once

CDR3: CASSQRTGELFF
DNA: TGTGCCAGCAGCCAGAGGACCGGGGAGCTGTTTTTT
D: -
J: TRBJ2-2
V: TRBV7-3
size: -

CDR3: CSARGLAGGVEEQYF
DNA: TGCAGTGCTCGAGGACTAGCGGGAGGAGTGGAAGAGCAGTACTTC
D: TRBD2
J: TRBJ2-7
V: TRBV20-1
size: -

CDR3: CASSLSFPSTDTQYF
DNA: TGTGCCAGCAGCTTAAGCTTTCCTAGCACAGATACGCAGTATTTT
D: -
J: TRBJ2-3
V: TRBV11-2
size: few

CDR3: CASSQGGPDNEQFF
DNA: TGTGCCAGCAGCCAAGGCGGCCCTGACAATGAGCAGTTCTTC
D: -
J: TRBJ2-1
V: TRBV3-1
size: -

CDR3: CASSQYQGSLETQYF
DNA: TGTGCCAGCAGCCAGTACCAGGGGAGCCTGGAGACCCAGTACTTC
D: -
J: TRBJ2-5
V: TRBV3-1
size: -

CDR3: CASSVISAGSNTGELFF
DNA: TGTGCCAGCAGCGTAATAAGTGCGGGGTCGAACACCGGGGAGCTGTTTTTT
D: -
J: TRBJ2-2
V: TRBV9
size: -

CDR3: CASSLDGGINQPQHF
DNA: TGTGCCAGCAGCTTGGACGGGGGAATCAATCAGCCCCAGCATTTT
D: -
J: TRBJ1-5
V: TRBV5-8
size: many

CDR3: CASSLDTVGNEQFF
DNA: TGTGCCAGCAGTTTAGACACCGTGGGAAATGAGCAGTTCTTC
D: -
J: TRBJ2-1
V: TRBV12-3/TRBV12-4
size: -

CDR3: CSARSSNQPQHF
DNA: TGCAGTGCTAGGTCCAGCAATCAGCCCCAGCATTTT
D: -
J: TRBJ1-5
V: TRBV20-1
size: many

CDR3: CSAQGASGTGELFF
DNA: TGCAGTGCTCAGGGGGCTAGCGGGACCGGGGAGCTGTTTTTT
D: -
J: TRBJ2-2
V: TRBV20-1
size: -

CDR3: CATEGDTGELFF
DNA: TGTGCCACCGAGGGGGACACCGGGGAGCTGTTTTTT
D: -
J: TRBJ2-2
V: TRBV24-1
size: few

CDR3: CASKGSGSSYNEQFF
DNA: TGTGCCAGCAAGGGTAGCGGGAGTTCCTACAATGAGCAGTTCTTC
D: TRBD2
J: TRBJ2-1
V: TRBV6-5
size: -

CDR3: CASSLVGTLNTEAFF
DNA: TGCGCCAGCAGCTTGGTCGGGACTCTGAACACTGAAGCTTTCTTT
D: -
J: TRBJ1-1
V: TRBV5-1
size: -

CDR3: CASTPQGSNTGELFF
DNA: TGTGCCAGCACCCCCCAGGGGTCGAACACCGGGGAGCTGTTTTTT
D: -
J: TRBJ2-2
V: TRBV7-9
size: -

CDR3: CASSSQWAGNTIYF
DNA: TGTGCCAGCAGTTCCCAGTGGGCTGGAAACACCATATATTTT
D: -
J: TRBJ1-3
V: TRBV6-5
size: many

CDR3: CASSYSGSYEQYF
DNA: TGTGCCAGCAGTTACTCGGGCAGTTACGAGCAGTACTTC
D: -
J: TRBJ2-7
V: TRBV6-5
size: few

CDR3: CASSRGDRPGNTEAFF
DNA: TGTGCCAGCAGCCGGGGTGACAGACCTGGGAACACTGAAGCTTTCTTT
D: -
J: TRBJ1-1
V: TRBV12-3/TRBV12-4
size: many

CDR3: CASTRTSGRRGGELFF
DNA: TGTGCCAGCACCCGGACTAGCGGGAGACGAGGCGGGGAGCTGTTTTTT
D: TRBD2
J: TRBJ2-2
V: TRBV7-2
size: few

CDR3: CASSLFPDTGELFF
DNA: TGTGCCAGCAGCTTGTTCCCCGACACCGGGGAGCTGTTTTTT
D: -
J: TRBJ2-2
V: TRBV5-8
size: once

CDR3: CASSMGLTGELFF
DNA: TGCGCCAGCAGTATGGGTTTGACCGGGGAGCTGTTTTTT
D: -
J: TRBJ2-2
V: TRBV10-1
size: -

CDR3: CASSLILRGTRGETQYF
DNA: TGTGCCAGCAGCTTAATCTTGCGGGGTACGAGGGGAGAGACCCAGTACTTC
D: -
J: TRBJ2-5
V: TRBV7-2
size: -

CDR3: CASSGPGQGNSPLHF
DNA: TGCGCCAGCAGCGGACCGGGACAGGGGAATTCACCCCTCCACTTT
D: TRBD1
J: TRBJ1-6
V: TRBV5-1
size: many

CDR3: CASSTRTGADYGYTF
DNA: TGTGCCAGCAGCACACGGACAGGGGCGGACTATGGCTACACCTTC
D: TRBD1
J: TRBJ1-2
V: TRBV5-4
size: few